A single sample is the source of the 10 T cell receptor beta chains below, sequenced in a study of CD4 T cells in relation to SARS-CoV-2 and coronaviruses. Antigen specificity for these receptors is unknown. The repertoire was sequenced with immunoSEQ multiplex PCR; TCRdb's copy has only in-frame clones and lacks some. The profile shows tens of thousands of clones, roughly 84% of them singletons. Material: naive CD4+ T cells from PBMCs, cultured in vitro. The subset here: naive CD4+ T cells isolated by negative enrichment. These receptors all stem from an adult with COVID-19.

The chain carries TRBV7-2 and TRBJ1-6; 7 bases agree with TRBD1. Per germline, CDR1 SGHTA and CDR2 FQGNSA. The CDR3 consists of 15 residues. V was pared by 5 bases and J by 7 bases, with 8 bases of the junction left unmatched. Written as DNA, the CDR3 is TGTGCCAGCAGCACAAAACAGGGGCCAAATTCACCCCTCCACTTT. Its translation is CASSTKQGPNSPLHF.

This clone appeared a few times. The CDR3 DNA is TGTGCCAGCAGTGACTCGACAGGGCCAGATACGCAGTATTTT. Amino acid sequence: CASSDSTGPDTQYF. The V call is TRBV6-4, the J call TRBJ2-3; 7 bases are a match to TRBD1. Germline V CDR1 and CDR2: MRHNA, SNTAGT. Germline trimming cut 0 bases from V and 4 bases from J; bases unmatched to any gene: 1. The CDR3 sequence is 14 residues long.

This rearrangement joins TRBV5-4 to TRBJ2-3, with no clear D. The CDR3 is 12 amino acids. The germline CDR1 and CDR2 sequences are SGHNT and YYREEE (reference sequence). V lost 4 bases and J lost 3, with 6 bases in between. This chain's CDR3 is CASSPATDTQYF. In DNA form, the CDR3 reads TGTGCCAGCAGCCCGGCGACAGATACGCAGTATTTT. Full variable domain (rest looked up from reference TRBV5-4 and TRBJ2-3): ETGVTQSPTHLIKTRGQQVTLRCSSQSGHNTVSWYQQALGQGPQFIFQYYREEENGRGNFPPRFSGLQFPNYSSELNVNALELDDSALYLCASSPATDTQYFGPGTRLTVL.

The chain has TRBV2 and TRBJ2-1; D gene ambiguous. Germline V lookup: CDR1 SNHLY, CDR2 FYNNEI. V was clipped by 7 bases and J by 6 bases, with 13 bases between them. The CDR3 spans 13 residues. The CDR3 sequence: CASNGQFTNEQFF. CDR3 coding DNA: TGTGCCAGCAATGGGCAGTTTACCAATGAGCAGTTCTTC.

The chain couples TRBV27 to TRBJ2-7; TRBD2 is a possible D gene (5 bases). The V end was cut by 3 bases, the J end by 7 bases, with 19 bases between. From germline, CDR1 is MNHEY and CDR2 SMNVEV (reference sequence). The length of the CDR3 is 15 residues. CDR3 coding DNA: TGTGCCAGCAGTTTCTCGGACTCCGCCTCGGGAGAGCAGTACTTC. Encoded protein: CASSFSDSASGEQYF.

The chain links TRBV2 to TRBJ1-3; D is perhaps TRBD1 (6 bases). Germline V gene data show CDR1 as SNHLY and CDR2 as FYNNEI. Deletions cut 9 bases from V and 0 bases from J, with 12 bases between. The CDR3 contains 14 residues. The CDR3 DNA reads as TGTGCCAGATCAAAGGGGGACTCTGGAAACACCATATATTTT. It encodes CARSKGDSGNTIYF.

The V call is TRBV29-1, the J call TRBJ2-7; 8 bases are shared with TRBD1. V lost 6 bases and J lost 3; bases outside the gene matches: 7. Germline V gene sequence: CDR1 SQVTM, CDR2 ANQGSEA. The CDR3 loop spans 13 amino acids. In nucleotides, the CDR3 is TGCAGCGTGGCGGGACAGGTGCTCTACGAGCAGTACTTC. Translated: CSVAGQVLYEQYF.

The sample holds one count of this clone. The rearrangement uses TRBV10-3 and TRBJ1-2, with a tentative D call TRBD1 (6 bases). The CDR3 is 11 amino acids. V lost 10 bases and J 11 bases, leaving 17 bases between the germline ends. Germline CDR1 and CDR2: ENHRY and SYGVKD. CDR3 in DNA: TGTGCCACCGGATACACGGACAGATACACCTTC. It is translated as CATGYTDRYTF.

The chain is built from TRBV6-6 and TRBJ2-7; TRBD1 matches at 7 bases. The V gene's germline CDR1 is MNHNY and CDR2 SVGAGI (reference sequence). This CDR3 has 15 residues. The trim removed 2 bases at V and 2 bases at J, leaving 6 bases unmatched. The CDR3 DNA sequence: TGTGCCAGCAGTTACGGGACAGCTAGTGCCTACGAGCAGTACTTC. It encodes CASSYGTASAYEQYF.

The gene calls are TRBV9 and TRBJ2-2, with D perhaps TRBD2 (6 bases). This CDR3 has 17 residues. Trimming cost V 1 base and J 7 bases, with 20 bases left between them. Germline CDR1 reads SGDLS; CDR2 reads YYNGEE. The CDR3 DNA reads as TGTGCCAGCAGCGTACCAAGAACTCTAGCGCGGAGCGGGGAGCTGTTTTTT. Its translation is CASSVPRTLARSGELFF.